The 9 T cell receptor beta chains below were found in one sample sequenced in a study of T cell changes during pregnancy in multiple sclerosis. Libraries were prepared by immunoSEQ multiplex PCR; TCRdb keeps only in-frame clonotypes and omits some of them. The table includes over 45,000 clones, almost 95% detected once. Sequenced here: CD4+ T cells from peripheral blood mononuclear cells, sampled in the second trimester of pregnancy. These receptors all come from a female donor in good health, enrolled as a control in a pregnancy study.

V is TRBV5-6 and J is TRBJ2-5; TRBD1 agrees at 12 bases. From germline, CDR1 is SGHDT and CDR2 YYEEEE. The CDR3 is made up of 19 amino acids. The ends lost 5 bases at V and 5 bases at J; junction bases unmatched: 19. The CDR3 here is CASSIGPGTGGMRGETQYF. CDR3 bases: TGTGCCAGCAGTATAGGGCCCGGGACAGGGGGCATGCGTGGCGAGACCCAGTACTTC.

This clone has a single count. The V call is TRBV5-1, the J call TRBJ2-7, with D unclear. Germline CDR1 SGHRS, CDR2 YFSETQ. There are 13 residues in the CDR3. V lost 5 bases to trimming and J lost 3 bases, with 12 bases between them. CDR3 sequence reads: CASSSTRGYEQYF. CDR3 bases: TGCGCCAGCAGTTCTACCCGAGGCTACGAGCAGTACTTC. The full variable domain, rest sourced from reference TRBV5-1 and TRBJ2-7, is KAGVTQTPRYLIKTRGQQVTLSCSPISGHRSVSWYQQTPGQGLQFLFEYFSETQRNKGNFPGRFSGRQFSNSRSEMNVSTLELGDSALYLCASSSTRGYEQYFGPGTRLTVT.

This chain links TRBV5-6 with TRBJ2-3; TRBD1 matches at 8 bases. This CDR3 contains 15 residues. V dropped 2 bases and J dropped 2; count of bases not matched to a gene: 4. The germline gives CDR1 SGHDT, CDR2 YYEEEE. The CDR3 DNA is TGTGCCAGCAGCTTCCAGGGGGCTGACACAGATACGCAGTATTTT. Translation: CASSFQGADTDTQYF.

The V gene is TRBV7-2, the J gene TRBJ2-3, with TRBD2 matching over 8 bases. This CDR3 has 15 amino acids. V was clipped by 6 bases and J by 3 bases; unmatched bases: 8. Germline V gene data show CDR1 as SGHTA and CDR2 as FQGNSA. The CDR3 nucleotides read TGTGCCAGCAGACCCGGGGGGGCGAAAACAGATACGCAGTATTTT. This sequence encodes CASRPGGAKTDTQYF.

J is TRBJ1-1 and V is TRBV19, with D uncertain. V was pared by 2 bases and J by 1 base, with 14 bases between. This CDR3 contains 16 residues. Germline CDR1 reads LNHDA; CDR2 reads SQIVND (reference sequence). The chain's CDR3 is CASSISAGYSNTEAFF. As DNA, the CDR3 is TGTGCCAGTAGTATATCGGCGGGATATTCGAACACTGAAGCTTTCTTT. The variable domain in full, completed from reference TRBV19 and TRBJ1-1, reads DGGITQSPKYLFRKEGQNVTLSCEQNLNHDAMYWYRQDPGQGLRLIYYSQIVNDFQKGDIAEGYSVSREKKESFPLTVTSAQKNPTAFYLCASSISAGYSNTEAFFGQGTRLTVV.

As regards this clone: Other DNA sequences in the sample encode the same CDR3. The CDR3 protein is CASSIRDRSYEQYF. In DNA form, the CDR3 reads TGTGCCAGTAGTATTCGGGACAGGTCGTACGAGCAGTACTTC. This rearrangement joins TRBV19 to TRBJ2-7; 8 bases fit TRBD1. The CDR3 contains 14 residues. Per germline, CDR1 LNHDA and CDR2 SQIVND (reference sequence). V trimming: 3 bases; J trimming: 4 bases; junction bases outside the gene matches: 5.

The chain has TRBV28 and TRBJ2-2, with 7 bases that match TRBD1. Germline assignment: CDR1 MDHEN and CDR2 SYDVKM. Losses at the gene ends were 7 bases for V and 7 bases for J; bases not matched to a gene: 3. The length of the CDR3 is 12 residues. The CDR3 nucleotides read TGTGCCAGCACGACAGGGAGCGGGGAGCTGTTTTTT. This encodes CASTTGSGELFF.

The chain has TRBV9 and TRBJ2-7; 7 bases fit TRBD1. V trimming: 0 bases; J trimming: 2 bases; junction bases outside the gene matches: 2. In germline, CDR1 is SGDLS, CDR2 YYNGEE. CDR3 length: 14 residues. This CDR3 is CASSVGQGPYEQYF. CDR3 nucleotides: TGTGCCAGCAGCGTAGGACAGGGACCCTACGAGCAGTACTTC.

The J gene is TRBJ1-5, the V gene TRBV28; D unclear. Germline V CDR1 and CDR2: MDHEN, SYDVKM. The CDR3 loop spans 12 amino acids. The V end lost 6 bases, the J end lost 3 bases, and 6 bases lay between the germline ends. CDR3 protein: CASRGLNQPQHF. In nucleotides, the CDR3 is TGTGCCAGCAGGGGCCTCAATCAGCCCCAGCATTTT.